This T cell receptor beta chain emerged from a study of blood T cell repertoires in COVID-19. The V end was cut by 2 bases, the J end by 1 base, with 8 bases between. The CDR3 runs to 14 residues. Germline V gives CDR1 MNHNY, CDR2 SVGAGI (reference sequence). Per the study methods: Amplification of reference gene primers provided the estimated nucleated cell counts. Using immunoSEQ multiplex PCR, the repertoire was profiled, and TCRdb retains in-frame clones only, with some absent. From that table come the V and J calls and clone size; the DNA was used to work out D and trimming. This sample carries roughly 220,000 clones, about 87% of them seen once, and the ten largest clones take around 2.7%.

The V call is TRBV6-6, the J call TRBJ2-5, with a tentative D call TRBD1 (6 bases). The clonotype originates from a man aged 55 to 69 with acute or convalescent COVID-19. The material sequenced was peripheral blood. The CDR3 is CASSYSRGQETQYF. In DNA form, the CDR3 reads TGTGCCAGCAGTTACAGCAGGGGCCAAGAGACCCAGTACTTC.